This T cell receptor (beta chain) was captured in a study of CD8+CD57+ T cells in acquired aplastic anemia. Both TCR beta VDJ combination and CDR3 sequence profiling were carried out. Genomic DNA was the template for this profiling. One entry per CDR3 protein, called by TCRdb with MiXCR from the reads. This sample has approximately 81,000 distinct CDR3 sequences, with about half found just once. Input material: sorted CD4+, CD8+, or CD8+CD57+ T cells (not recorded which) from PBMCs. The TCR comes from a human donor in good health, serving as a control.

The CDR3 protein is CSARDQGTNSPLHF. In DNA form, the CDR3 reads TGCAGTGCTAGAGATCAGGGGACAAATTCACCCCTCCACTTT. The chain uses TRBV20-1 and TRBJ1-6, with D tentatively TRBD1 (6 bases). This CDR3 is built from 14 residues. The V end lost 0 bases, the J end lost 7 bases, and 10 bases lay between the germline ends. Germline loops: CDR1 DFQATT, CDR2 SNEGSKA (reference sequence).